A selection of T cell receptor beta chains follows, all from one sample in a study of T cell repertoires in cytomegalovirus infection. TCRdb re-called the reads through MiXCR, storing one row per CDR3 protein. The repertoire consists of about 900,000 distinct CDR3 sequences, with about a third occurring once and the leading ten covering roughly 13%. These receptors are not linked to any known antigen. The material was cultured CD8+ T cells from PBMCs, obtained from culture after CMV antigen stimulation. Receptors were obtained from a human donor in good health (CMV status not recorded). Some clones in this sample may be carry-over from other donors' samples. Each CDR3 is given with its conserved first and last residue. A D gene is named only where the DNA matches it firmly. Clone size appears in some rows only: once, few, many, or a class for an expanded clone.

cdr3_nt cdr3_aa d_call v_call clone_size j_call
TGTGCCAGCAGCTCCAGACCAGGCGACGATGAGCAGTTCTTC CASSSRPGDDEQFF - TRBV11-2 few TRBJ2-1
TGTGCCAGCAGCCCTCAAGGGGGTTCCTACGAGCAGTACTTC CASSPQGGSYEQYF - TRBV9 few TRBJ2-7
TGTGCCAGCAGTAGGGGTATAGCCAAAAACATTCAGTACTTC CASSRGIAKNIQYF - TRBV27 - TRBJ2-4
TGTGCCAGTGTGGACAGGGGGGGTGATGAGCAGTTCTTC CASVDRGGDEQFF TRBD1 TRBV7-9 few TRBJ2-1
TGTGCCAGCAGCGCCCCTGCAGGGTCCTCCTACAATGAGCAGTTCTTC CASSAPAGSSYNEQFF - TRBV9 - TRBJ2-1
TGCAGTGCTCCCAAGGAGACTGGGGACCAAGAGACCCAGTACTTC CSAPKETGDQETQYF - TRBV20-1 - TRBJ2-5
TGTGCCAGCAGTTTATCGAATAGCGGCATAGGCCACGAGCAGTACTTC CASSLSNSGIGHEQYF - TRBV27 - TRBJ2-7
TGTGCCACCTACTCCGCAGGGTCGAGCGAGCAGTTCTTC CATYSAGSSEQFF - TRBV6-6 - TRBJ2-1
TGTGCCAGCAGCTTAGAAGGCCGACAGGGAAACTATGGCTACACCTTC CASSLEGRQGNYGYTF TRBD1 TRBV7-6 - TRBJ1-2
TGTGCCAGCAGCCTAAGAACCGCGCCCACAGATACGCAGTATTTT CASSLRTAPTDTQYF - TRBV7-9 many TRBJ2-3
TGTGCCACCAGCCGTAGGGAAGCTAATGAAAAACTGTTTTTT CATSRREANEKLFF - TRBV15 - TRBJ1-4
TGTGCCAGCAGCTTGGAGGTTGGAGTTTCCTCCTACAATGAGCAGTTCTTC CASSLEVGVSSYNEQFF - TRBV5-6 few TRBJ2-1